This note documents a single TCR beta chain sequence. The antigen remains unidentified. Total RNA was extracted at no less than 6 micrograms per sample. The CDR3 runs 13 residues. Germline CDR1 reads SQVTM; CDR2 reads ANQGSEA. J was trimmed by 11 bases and V by 7 bases; bases with no gene match: 11. The entry originates in a study of blood T cells in healthy people across ages. Overall study: Template switching picked up about one barcoded beta molecule for each two T cells. Findings and limits, study-wide: Getting older went along with TCR beta diversity per million T cells dropping roughly linearly.

Primed by a sample-barcoded 5' primer and a J-beta primer mix, a second PCR proceeded for 7 to 11 cycles. The study obtained at least 2.5 million CDR3-containing paired-end reads from every sample. TCRdb redid the calling of the 5' RACE reads with MiXCR, one entry per CDR3 protein. The table has 1,100,000 or so distinct CDR3 sequences, 40% to 45% seen once. The V call is TRBV29-1, the J call TRBJ2-5, with 12 bases aligning to TRBD2. Sequencing was done on a sample of blood. The sequence came from a woman aged 60-75 years in good health. The CDR3 DNA sequence: TGCAGCGCTAGGACTAGCGGGAAGAATGAGCAGTACTTC. Translating gives CSARTSGKNEQYF.